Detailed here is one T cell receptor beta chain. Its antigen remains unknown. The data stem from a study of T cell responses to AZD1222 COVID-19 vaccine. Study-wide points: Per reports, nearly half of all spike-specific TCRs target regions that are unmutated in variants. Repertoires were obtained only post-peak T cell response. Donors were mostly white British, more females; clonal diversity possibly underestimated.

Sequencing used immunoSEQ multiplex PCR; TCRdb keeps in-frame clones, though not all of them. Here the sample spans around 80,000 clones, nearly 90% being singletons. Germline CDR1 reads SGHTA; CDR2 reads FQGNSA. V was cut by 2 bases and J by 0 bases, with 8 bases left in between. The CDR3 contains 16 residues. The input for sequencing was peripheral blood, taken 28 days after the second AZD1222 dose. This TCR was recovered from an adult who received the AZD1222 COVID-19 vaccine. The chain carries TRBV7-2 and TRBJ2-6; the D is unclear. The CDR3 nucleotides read TGTGCCAGCAGCTTAAACAGCCCCTCTGGGGCCAACGTCCTGACTTTC. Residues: CASSLNSPSGANVLTF.